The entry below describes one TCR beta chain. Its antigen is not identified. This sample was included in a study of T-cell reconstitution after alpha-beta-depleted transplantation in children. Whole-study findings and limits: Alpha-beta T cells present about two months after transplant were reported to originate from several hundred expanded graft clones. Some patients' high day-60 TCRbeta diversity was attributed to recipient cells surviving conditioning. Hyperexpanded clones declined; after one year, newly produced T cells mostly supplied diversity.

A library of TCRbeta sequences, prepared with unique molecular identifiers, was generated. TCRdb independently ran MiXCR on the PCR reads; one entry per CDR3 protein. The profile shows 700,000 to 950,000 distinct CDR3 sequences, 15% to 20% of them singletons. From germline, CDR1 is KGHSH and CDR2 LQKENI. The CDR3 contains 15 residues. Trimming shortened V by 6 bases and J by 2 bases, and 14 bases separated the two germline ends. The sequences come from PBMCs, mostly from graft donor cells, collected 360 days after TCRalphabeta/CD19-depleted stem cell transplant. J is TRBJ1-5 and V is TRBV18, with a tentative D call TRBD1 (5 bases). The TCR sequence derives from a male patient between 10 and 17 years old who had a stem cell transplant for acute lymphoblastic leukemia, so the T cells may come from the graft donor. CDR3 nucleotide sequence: TGTGCCAGCTCCCATGTGGGCAGGGGCAATCAGCCCCAGCATTTT. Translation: CASSHVGRGNQPQHF.